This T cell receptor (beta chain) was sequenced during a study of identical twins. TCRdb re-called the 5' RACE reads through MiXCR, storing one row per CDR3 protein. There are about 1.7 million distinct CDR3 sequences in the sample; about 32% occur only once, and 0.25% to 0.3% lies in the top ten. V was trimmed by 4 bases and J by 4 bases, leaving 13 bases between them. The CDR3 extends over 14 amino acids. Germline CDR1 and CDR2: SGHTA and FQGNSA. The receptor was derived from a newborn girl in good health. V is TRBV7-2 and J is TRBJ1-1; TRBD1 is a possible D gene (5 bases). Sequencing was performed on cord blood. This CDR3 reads CASSSAGHATEAFF. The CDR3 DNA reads TGTGCCAGCAGCTCTGCTGGACACGCCACTGAAGCTTTCTTT.